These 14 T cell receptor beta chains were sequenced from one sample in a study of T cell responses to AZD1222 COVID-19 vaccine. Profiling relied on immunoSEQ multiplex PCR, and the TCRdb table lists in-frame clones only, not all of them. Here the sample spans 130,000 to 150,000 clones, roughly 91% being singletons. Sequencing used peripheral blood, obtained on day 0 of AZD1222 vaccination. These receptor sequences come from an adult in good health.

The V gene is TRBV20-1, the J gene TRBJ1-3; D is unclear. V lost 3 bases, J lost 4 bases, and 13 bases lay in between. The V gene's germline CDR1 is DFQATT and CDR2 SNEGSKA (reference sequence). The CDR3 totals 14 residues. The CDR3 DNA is TGCAGTGCTAGTACCACTCTTGGCGGAAACACCATATATTTT. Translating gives CSASTTLGGNTIYF.

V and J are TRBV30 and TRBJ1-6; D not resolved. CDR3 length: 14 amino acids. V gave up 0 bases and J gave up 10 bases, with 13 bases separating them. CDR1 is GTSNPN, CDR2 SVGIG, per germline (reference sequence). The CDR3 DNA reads TGTGCCTGGAGTGTAGATTTAACTTGGTCACCCCTCCACTTT. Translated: CAWSVDLTWSPLHF.

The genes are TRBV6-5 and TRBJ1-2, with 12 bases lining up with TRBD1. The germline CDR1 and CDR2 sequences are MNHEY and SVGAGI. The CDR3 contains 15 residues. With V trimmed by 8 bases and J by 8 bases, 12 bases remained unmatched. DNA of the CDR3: TGTGCCAGCTCCCGTGAGGGACAGGGGGCCGAGGGCTACACCTTC. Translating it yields CASSREGQGAEGYTF.

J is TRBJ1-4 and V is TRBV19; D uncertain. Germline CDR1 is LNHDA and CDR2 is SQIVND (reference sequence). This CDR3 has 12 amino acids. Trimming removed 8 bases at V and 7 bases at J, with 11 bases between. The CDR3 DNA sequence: TGTGCCAGTCTGAGGGCGGGTGAAAAACTGTTTTTT. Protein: CASLRAGEKLFF.

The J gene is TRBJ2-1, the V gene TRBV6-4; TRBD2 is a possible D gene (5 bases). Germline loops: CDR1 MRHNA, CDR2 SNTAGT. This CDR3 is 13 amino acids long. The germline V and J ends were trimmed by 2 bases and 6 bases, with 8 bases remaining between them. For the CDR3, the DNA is TGTGCCAGCAGTGACACTAGTGGCAATGAGCAGTTCTTC. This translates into CASSDTSGNEQFF.

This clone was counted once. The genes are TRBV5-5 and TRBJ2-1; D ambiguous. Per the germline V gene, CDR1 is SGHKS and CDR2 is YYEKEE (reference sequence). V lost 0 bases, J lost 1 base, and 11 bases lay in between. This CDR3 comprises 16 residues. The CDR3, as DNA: TGTGCCAGCAGCTTGGGAATGGTGTGGTCCTACAATGAGCAGTTCTTC. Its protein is CASSLGMVWSYNEQFF.

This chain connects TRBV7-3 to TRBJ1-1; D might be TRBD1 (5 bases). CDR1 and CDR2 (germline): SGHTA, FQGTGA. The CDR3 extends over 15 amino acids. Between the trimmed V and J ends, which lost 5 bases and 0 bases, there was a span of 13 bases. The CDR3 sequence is CASSQDRLMNTEAFF. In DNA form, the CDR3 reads TGTGCCAGCAGCCAAGACAGACTCATGAACACTGAAGCTTTCTTT.

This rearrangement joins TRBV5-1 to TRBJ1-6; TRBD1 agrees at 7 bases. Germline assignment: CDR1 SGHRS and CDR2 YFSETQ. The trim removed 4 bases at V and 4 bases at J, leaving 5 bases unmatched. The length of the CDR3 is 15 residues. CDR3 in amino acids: CASSRDSSYNSPLHF. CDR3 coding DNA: TGCGCCAGCAGCCGGGACAGCTCTTATAATTCACCCCTCCACTTT.

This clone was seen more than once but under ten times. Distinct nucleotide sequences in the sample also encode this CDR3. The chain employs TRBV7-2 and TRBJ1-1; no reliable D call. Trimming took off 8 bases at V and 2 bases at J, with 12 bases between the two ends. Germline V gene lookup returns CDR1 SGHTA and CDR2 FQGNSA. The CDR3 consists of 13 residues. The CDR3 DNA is TGTGCCAGCTCGCTCCGCAGTAACACTGAAGCTTTCTTT. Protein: CASSLRSNTEAFF.

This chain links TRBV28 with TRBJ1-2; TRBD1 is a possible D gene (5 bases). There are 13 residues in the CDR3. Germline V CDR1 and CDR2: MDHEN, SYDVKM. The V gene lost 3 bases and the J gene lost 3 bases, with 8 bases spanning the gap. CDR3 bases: TGTGCCAGCAGTTTGGGGCAGCACTATGGCTACACCTTC. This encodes CASSLGQHYGYTF.

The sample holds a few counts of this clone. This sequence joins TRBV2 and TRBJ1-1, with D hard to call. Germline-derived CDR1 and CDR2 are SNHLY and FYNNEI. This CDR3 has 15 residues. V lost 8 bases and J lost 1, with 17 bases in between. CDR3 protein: CASGRSSLSNTEAFF. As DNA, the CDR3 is TGTGCCAGCGGCAGGAGCTCATTATCGAACACTGAAGCTTTCTTT.

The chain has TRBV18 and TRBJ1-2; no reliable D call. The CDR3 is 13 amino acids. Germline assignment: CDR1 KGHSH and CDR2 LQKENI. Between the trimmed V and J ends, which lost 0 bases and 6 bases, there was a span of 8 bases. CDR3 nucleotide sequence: TGTGCCAGCTCACCACCGACGGCCGATGGCTACACCTTC. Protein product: CASSPPTADGYTF.

CDR3 nucleotide sequence: TGTGCCAGCAGTTTGGGCAGGGGAGGCTATGGCTACACCTTC. Protein: CASSLGRGGYGYTF. This rearrangement joins TRBV28 to TRBJ1-2, with D tentatively TRBD1 (6 bases). The CDR3 runs to 14 residues. V was cut by 3 bases and J by 4 bases, with 12 bases left in between. CDR1 is MDHEN, CDR2 SYDVKM, per germline.

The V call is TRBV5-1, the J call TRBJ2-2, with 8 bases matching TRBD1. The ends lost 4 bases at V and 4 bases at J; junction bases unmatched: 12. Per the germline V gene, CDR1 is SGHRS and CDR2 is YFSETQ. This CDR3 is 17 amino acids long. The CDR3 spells CASSPYSGTGATGELFF. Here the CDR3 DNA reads TGCGCCAGCAGCCCCTACTCCGGGACAGGCGCCACCGGGGAGCTGTTTTTT.